These T cell receptor beta chains were read from a single sample in a study of cytomegalovirus exposure and HLA in healthy donors. Generated by immunoSEQ multiplex PCR, the TCRdb table keeps only in-frame clones and is missing some. The table has 98,000 or so clones, around 80% seen once. Sequencing input: PBMCs. These receptors all come from a woman younger than 35 in good health and CMV-seropositive. The CDR3 runs from the conserved cysteine through the conserved F or W. A D gene is named only where the DNA matches it firmly. Clone size appears in some rows only: once, few, many, or a class for an expanded clone.

size: .; V: TRBV12-5; J: TRBJ2-2; D: TRBD2; DNA: TGTGCTAGTGGTTTGGGGGGAGGGCCCGGCGGGGAGCTGTTTTTT; CDR3: CASGLGGGPGGELFF
size: .; V: TRBV6-1; J: TRBJ2-5; D: .; DNA: TGTGCCAGCAGTGAAGAATCAACAGTCCAAGAGACCCAGTACTTC; CDR3: CASSEESTVQETQYF
size: .; V: TRBV28; J: TRBJ2-7; D: .; DNA: TGTGCCAGCGGGGTCTCCGGACTTACCTACGAGCAGTACTTC; CDR3: CASGVSGLTYEQYF
size: .; V: TRBV5-1; J: TRBJ2-1; D: TRBD2; DNA: TGCGCCAGCAGCACCACGAGGGTAGCGGGAGGGGGTTGGTATGAGCAGTTCTTC; CDR3: CASSTTRVAGGGWYEQFF
size: .; V: TRBV7-6; J: TRBJ1-6; D: .; DNA: TGTGCCAGCAGCTTAGCGGGAGAGGGCGCTACCTCCTATAATTCACCCCTCCACTTT; CDR3: CASSLAGEGATSYNSPLHF
size: few; V: TRBV7-9; J: TRBJ1-1; D: .; DNA: TGTGCCAGCAGCATTCAGGGTGAAGCTTTCTTT; CDR3: CASSIQGEAFF
size: .; V: TRBV5-1; J: TRBJ2-1; D: .; DNA: TGCGCCAGCAGCTTGGGAACACCACCCTCCTACAATGAGCAGTTCTTC; CDR3: CASSLGTPPSYNEQFF
size: .; V: TRBV6-1; J: TRBJ1-5; D: .; DNA: TGTGCCAGCAGCCCAACACCTTTTAGCAATCAGCCCCAGCATTTT; CDR3: CASSPTPFSNQPQHF
size: .; V: TRBV6-5; J: TRBJ1-2; D: .; DNA: TGTGCCACCAAGCCCGGGGGAGAATTCTACACCTTC; CDR3: CATKPGGEFYTF
size: .; V: TRBV4-2; J: TRBJ2-1; D: TRBD1; DNA: TGTGCCAGCAGCCAAGATCCGGGACAGGGTAGCAATGAGCAGTTCTTC; CDR3: CASSQDPGQGSNEQFF
size: .; V: TRBV10-3; J: TRBJ1-1; D: .; DNA: TGTGCCATCAGTGAGTTCCCGCGGAACGCTGAAGCTTTCTTT; CDR3: CAISEFPRNAEAFF
size: .; V: TRBV28; J: TRBJ1-1; D: TRBD1; DNA: TGTGCCAGCAGCATGCTCCAGGGGGGATGGACTGAAGCTTTCTTT; CDR3: CASSMLQGGWTEAFF
size: .; V: TRBV5-1; J: TRBJ2-5; D: TRBD1; DNA: TGCGCCAGCAGCCAAGGACAGGGTCGGAAGACCCAGTACTTC; CDR3: CASSQGQGRKTQYF
size: once; V: TRBV7-9; J: TRBJ2-7; D: .; DNA: TGTGCCAGCAGCCGTAGCGGGTGGGGACACTACGAGCAGTACTTC; CDR3: CASSRSGWGHYEQYF
size: .; V: TRBV4-1; J: TRBJ1-4; D: TRBD1; DNA: TGCGCCAGCAGCCACCTACAGGGGGCTTCTAATGAAAAACTGTTTTTT; CDR3: CASSHLQGASNEKLFF
size: .; V: TRBV18; J: TRBJ1-1; D: .; DNA: TGTGCCAGCTCACCAGGGCAGAGCAACACTGAAGCTTTCTTT; CDR3: CASSPGQSNTEAFF
size: once; V: TRBV28; J: TRBJ1-1; D: .; DNA: TGTGCCAGCAGTTTGGTCAGGGCGAACACTGAAGCTTTCTTT; CDR3: CASSLVRANTEAFF
size: .; V: TRBV2; J: TRBJ2-5; D: .; DNA: TGTGCCAGCAGGCCGGCGGGGCTTGAGACCCAGTACTTC; CDR3: CASRPAGLETQYF
size: .; V: TRBV28; J: TRBJ1-3; D: .; DNA: TGTGCCAGCGGGGTGGGAGGGGTCGTTCAAGGAAACACCATATATTTT; CDR3: CASGVGGVVQGNTIYF
size: .; V: TRBV10-1; J: TRBJ1-6; D: .; DNA: TGCGCCAGCAGTGAGGGGCTTAATTCACCCCTCCACTTT; CDR3: CASSEGLNSPLHF
size: .; V: TRBV10-1; J: TRBJ2-7; D: TRBD1; DNA: TGCGCCAGCAGTGAGTCAGCAAGAGGACAGGGAGGAACCTACGAGCAGTACTTC; CDR3: CASSESARGQGGTYEQYF
size: .; V: TRBV7-9; J: TRBJ2-1; D: TRBD2; DNA: TGTGCCAGCAGCTTAACTAGCGGGAGGAAGTTCTTC; CDR3: CASSLTSGRKFF
size: .; V: TRBV6-5; J: TRBJ1-2; D: TRBD1; DNA: TGTGCCAGCAGTTACCTACGTACAGGGGGCTCGTATGGCTACACCTTC; CDR3: CASSYLRTGGSYGYTF
size: once; V: TRBV7-2; J: TRBJ1-2; D: TRBD1; DNA: TGTGCCAGCAGCTTGGGACAGGGAGCTAACTATGGCTACACCTTC; CDR3: CASSLGQGANYGYTF
size: .; V: TRBV10-3; J: TRBJ1-6; D: .; DNA: TGTGCCATCAGTACAGTTGATAATTCGTCCCTCCACTTT; CDR3: CAISTVDNSSLHF
size: .; V: TRBV30; J: TRBJ1-5; D: TRBD1; DNA: TGTGCCTGGAGTGTCAACAGGGGACAGCCCCAGCATTTT; CDR3: CAWSVNRGQPQHF
size: .; V: TRBV6-5; J: TRBJ1-1; D: .; DNA: TGTGCCAGCAGTTACTCGAGGTCCCAGGGCGCTGAAGCTTTCTTT; CDR3: CASSYSRSQGAEAFF
size: .; V: TRBV5-6; J: TRBJ2-3; D: TRBD2; DNA: TGTGCCAGCAGCTTGGGTTTAGCGGGAGGGCCGTTCGATACGCAGTATTTT; CDR3: CASSLGLAGGPFDTQYF
size: .; V: TRBV29-1; J: TRBJ1-1; D: .; DNA: TGCAGCGTTGAGGGCAGAGCGAACACTGAAGCTTTCTTT; CDR3: CSVEGRANTEAFF
size: .; V: TRBV2; J: TRBJ1-2; D: TRBD1; DNA: TGTGCCAGCAGACCCCCGGGACAGGGGGCAGGTAGCGGCTACACCTTC; CDR3: CASRPPGQGAGSGYTF
size: .; V: TRBV6-1; J: TRBJ1-4; D: .; DNA: TGTGCCAGCAGGAGACTGGAGACTAATGAAAAACTGTTTTTT; CDR3: CASRRLETNEKLFF
size: few; V: TRBV30; J: TRBJ2-5; D: .; DNA: TGTGCCTGGAGTGTACGGGGAGAGACCCAGTACTTC; CDR3: CAWSVRGETQYF
size: .; V: TRBV5-1; J: TRBJ1-6; D: .; DNA: TGCGCCAGCAGCTTGGCAGGGTATTCACCCCTCCACTTT; CDR3: CASSLAGYSPLHF
size: .; V: TRBV5-4; J: TRBJ2-1; D: .; DNA: TGTGCCAGCCCGAAGGGGGATCCCATACCACACAATGAGCAGTTCTTC; CDR3: CASPKGDPIPHNEQFF
size: .; V: TRBV5-4; J: TRBJ2-1; D: TRBD2; DNA: TGTGCCAGCAGCTTGGGTCTAGCGGGATTCAATGAGCAGTTCTTC; CDR3: CASSLGLAGFNEQFF
size: .; V: TRBV4-1; J: TRBJ1-3; D: TRBD1; DNA: TGCGCCAGCAGCCTGACAGGGACTGGAAACACCATATATTTT; CDR3: CASSLTGTGNTIYF
size: .; V: TRBV28; J: TRBJ2-6; D: .; DNA: TGTGCCAGCAGCAACTCTCCGGGGGCTGGGGCCAACGTCCTGACTTTC; CDR3: CASSNSPGAGANVLTF